The present TCR beta chain was sequenced within a study of blood T cells in healthy people across ages. The table lists this clonotype with a few counts. The CDR3 is 14 residues long. V shed 4 bases and J 9 bases; nucleotides not matched to a gene: 7. Germline CDR1 is MDHEN and CDR2 is SYDVKM. A J-beta primer mix and a sample-barcoded 5' primer were used in a second PCR of roughly 6 to 11 cycles. TCRdb reanalysed the 5' RACE reads using MiXCR and keeps one entry per CDR3 protein. The table shows fewer than 950,000 distinct CDR3 sequences, with roughly 35% occurring only once. The TCR sequence derives from a man aged 18 to 29 in good health. The specimen sequenced was blood. The chain joins TRBV28 to TRBJ1-5; 9 bases fit TRBD1. The CDR3 spells CASSSGQGFWPQHF. Written as DNA, the CDR3 is TGTGCCAGCAGTTCCGGACAGGGGTTTTGGCCCCAGCATTTT.